This entry lists 27 T cell receptor beta chains sequenced from one sample in a study of cytomegalovirus exposure and HLA in healthy donors. Both 60 Vbeta primers and 13 Jbeta primers went into the PCR. Method: immunoSEQ multiplex PCR; TCRdb's copy keeps in-frame clones and lacks some. The sample consists of 130,000 to 150,000 clones, about three quarters of them appearing once. The sample consisted of PBMCs. Receptors were obtained from a male donor in good health and CMV-seropositive.

The CDR3 sequence is CASSLQDGYTF. CDR3 nucleotide sequence: TGTGCCAGCAGCTTACAGGATGGCTACACCTTC. This chain connects TRBV13 to TRBJ1-2; the D is unclear. This CDR3 region has 11 residues. The germline V gene has CDR1 PRHDT and CDR2 FYEKMQ (reference sequence). V lost 2 bases to trimming and J lost 6 bases, with 4 bases between them.

The chain has TRBV7-2 and TRBJ1-2, with 7 bases aligning to TRBD1. CDR3 length: 16 residues. V lost 5 bases to trimming and J lost 4 bases; unmatched junction nucleotides: 13. Germline CDR1 SGHTA, CDR2 FQGNSA. The CDR3 sequence is CASSQTGTHIPYGYTF. The CDR3 DNA sequence: TGTGCCAGCAGCCAGACAGGGACCCACATCCCCTATGGCTACACCTTC.

This clone has only a few counts. The chain combines TRBV5-4 with TRBJ1-6, with 7 bases identical to TRBD1. CDR1 is SGHNT and CDR2 is YYREEE in the germline V gene (reference sequence). This CDR3 spans 14 amino acids. Unmatched junction bases numbered 3, after V lost 0 bases and J lost 9 bases. The CDR3 nucleotides are TGTGCCAGCAGCTTGGACAGGGGAAGTTCACCCCTCCACTTT. Its protein is CASSLDRGSSPLHF.

The genes are TRBV9 and TRBJ1-2; 9 positions match TRBD1. V lost 3 bases, J lost 4 bases, and 7 bases stayed unmatched. This CDR3 region has 15 residues. Looked up from germline, CDR1 is SGDLS and CDR2 is YYNGEE. The CDR3 DNA reads as TGTGCCAGCAGCGATTCGGGACAGGGAACCTATGGCTACACCTTC. Protein product: CASSDSGQGTYGYTF.

J is TRBJ2-7 and V is TRBV2; TRBD2 is a possible D gene (5 bases). The V and J ends lost 7 bases and 1 base respectively, with 14 bases between them. The V gene's germline CDR1 is SNHLY and CDR2 FYNNEI. This CDR3 spans 14 amino acids. CDR3 amino acids: CASINRGASYEQYF. For the CDR3, the DNA is TGTGCCAGCATCAACCGGGGAGCGTCCTACGAGCAGTACTTC.

The chain has TRBV9 and TRBJ2-1; 10 bases match TRBD2. The CDR3 runs to 15 residues. J gave up 6 bases and V 4 bases, and 7 bases lay outside the gene matches. Germline lookup yields CDR1 SGDLS and CDR2 YYNGEE. In DNA, the CDR3 is TGTGCCAGCAGCAGACGACTAGCGGGTAGCAATGAGCAGTTCTTC. It encodes CASSRRLAGSNEQFF.

This sequence joins TRBV29-1 and TRBJ2-2, with a weak D call TRBD2 (5 bases). Germline V gives CDR1 SQVTM, CDR2 ANQGSEA. This CDR3 has 15 residues. V was pared by 4 bases and J by 0 bases, with 12 bases between. This CDR3 is CSVVVSSTNTGELFF. The CDR3 nucleotides are TGCAGCGTTGTTGTCTCTAGCACGAACACCGGGGAGCTGTTTTTT.

This clone has only a few counts. The chain couples TRBV6-5 to TRBJ2-3; 11 bases line up with TRBD2. With 7 bases clipped from V and 1 base from J, the junction kept 4 bases outside the gene matches. The germline V gene has CDR1 MNHEY and CDR2 SVGAGI. The CDR3 totals 15 residues. The CDR3 spells CASTLTSGGTDTQYF. The CDR3 nucleotides are TGTGCCAGCACCCTGACTAGCGGGGGCACAGATACGCAGTATTTT.

This clone has only one observation. This chain uses TRBV18 with TRBJ2-7, with 9 bases that match TRBD2. Looked up from germline, CDR1 is KGHSH and CDR2 is LQKENI. CDR3 length: 15 residues. Trimming cost V 3 bases and J 2 bases; bases outside gene matches: 5. CDR3 protein: CASSPSGGSTYEQYF. CDR3 coding DNA: TGTGCCAGCTCACCTAGCGGGGGCTCGACCTACGAGCAGTACTTC. Based on the CDR3 plus reference TRBV18 and TRBJ2-7, the full variable domain is NAGVMQNPRHLVRRRGQEARLRCSPMKGHSHVYWYRQLPEEGLKFMVYLQKENIIDESGMPKERFSAEFPKEGPSILRIQQVVRGDSAAYFCASSPSGGSTYEQYFGPGTRLTVT.

For this clone: The same CDR3 also results from other DNA sequences found in this sample. The J gene is TRBJ2-1, the V gene TRBV11-1; 9 bases fit TRBD2. CDR1 SGHAT and CDR2 FQDESV come from the germline V gene (reference sequence). With 5 bases clipped from V and 3 bases from J, the junction kept 5 bases outside the gene matches. The CDR3 consists of 15 residues. CDR3 sequence reads: CASSHHSGGYNEQFF. The CDR3 DNA is TGTGCCAGCAGCCATCATAGCGGGGGCTACAATGAGCAGTTCTTC.

J is TRBJ2-7 and V is TRBV28; perhaps TRBD2 as D (6 bases). Germline CDR1 is MDHEN and CDR2 is SYDVKM. The CDR3 extends over 14 amino acids. V was cut by 3 bases and J by 0 bases, with 9 bases left in between. CDR3 sequence: CASSLDYLSYEQYF. DNA of the CDR3: TGTGCCAGCAGTTTGGACTACCTCTCCTACGAGCAGTACTTC.

This chain links TRBV19 with TRBJ1-2; no clear D. Germline V gene data show CDR1 as LNHDA and CDR2 as SQIVND (reference sequence). The V gene lost 7 bases and the J gene lost 0 bases, with 9 bases spanning the gap. The CDR3 is made up of 13 amino acids. The DNA of the CDR3 is TGTGCCAGTACCTATGACACTAACTATGGCTACACCTTC. Translation: CASTYDTNYGYTF.

This chain uses TRBV5-6 with TRBJ2-7, with D perhaps matching TRBD1 (6 bases). V lost 4 bases and J 2 bases, leaving 16 bases between the germline ends. The CDR3 has 15 residues. From germline, CDR1 is SGHDT and CDR2 YYEEEE. This chain's CDR3 is CASSPGGQIPYEQYF. As DNA, the CDR3 is TGTGCCAGCAGCCCAGGTGGACAGATCCCCTACGAGCAGTACTTC.

The chain couples TRBV28 to TRBJ2-7; maybe TRBD1 (6 bases). With 3 bases removed from V and 5 bases from J, the gap between germline ends came to 17 bases. The CDR3 runs to 15 residues. The germline V gene has CDR1 MDHEN and CDR2 SYDVKM. Here the CDR3 DNA reads TGTGCCAGCAGTTTGGGGGCAGTCGGTTGGGACGAGCAGTACTTC. It is translated as CASSLGAVGWDEQYF.

The gene calls are TRBV28 and TRBJ2-5; D is perhaps TRBD2 (6 bases). The germline CDR1 and CDR2 sequences are MDHEN and SYDVKM. Trimming cost V 10 bases and J 9 bases, with 21 bases left between them. The CDR3 loop spans 13 amino acids. CDR3 bases: TGTGCCACGGGGGAGACTTCCCCGTGGGCCCAGTACTTC. Protein sequence: CATGETSPWAQYF.

In its sample, this clone was seen a few times. The V and J genes are TRBV18 and TRBJ2-2, with 10 bases matching TRBD2. CDR1 is KGHSH, CDR2 LQKENI, per germline. The J segment lost 4 bases and the V segment lost 2 bases, leaving 7 bases of the junction unmatched. The CDR3 spans 17 residues. CDR3: CASSPAIAGGPTGELFF. In DNA form, the CDR3 reads TGTGCCAGCTCACCAGCCATAGCGGGAGGACCCACCGGGGAGCTGTTTTTT.

The chain uses TRBV5-5 and TRBJ1-4; 8 nucleotides match TRBD1. The CDR3 has 14 residues. The junction had 4 bases not matched to a gene; V was cut back by 6 bases and J by 3 bases. From germline, CDR1 is SGHKS and CDR2 YYEKEE (reference sequence). Here the CDR3 reads CASKTGAPNEKLFF. The CDR3 DNA follows: TGTGCCAGCAAGACAGGGGCCCCTAATGAAAAACTGTTTTTT. The full variable domain, completed using reference TRBV5-5 and TRBJ1-4, is DAGVTQSPTHLIKTRGQQVTLRCSPISGHKSVSWYQQVLGQGPQFIFQYYEKEERGRGNFPDRFSARQFPNYSSELNVNALLLGDSALYLCASKTGAPNEKLFFGSGTQLSVL.

This sequence joins TRBV5-8 and TRBJ1-1, with 8 bases matching TRBD1. V trimming: 3 bases; J trimming: 12 bases; junction bases outside the gene matches: 10. Germline CDR1 reads SGHTS; CDR2 reads YDEGEE. This CDR3 is 13 amino acids long. The CDR3 sequence is CASSSPGQVVTFF. The CDR3 DNA reads TGTGCCAGCAGCTCGCCGGGACAGGTCGTAACTTTCTTT.

The rearrangement links TRBV7-8 to TRBJ2-1, with 12 nucleotides matching TRBD2. The CDR3 is 17 amino acids. V trimming: 5 bases; J trimming: 4 bases; junction bases outside the gene matches: 9. Germline CDR1 is SGHVS and CDR2 is FQNEAQ. In DNA, the CDR3 is TGTGCCAGCAGCGCTCGGACTAGCGGGGAGATTTACAATGAGCAGTTCTTC. Protein sequence: CASSARTSGEIYNEQFF.

The chain employs TRBV18 and TRBJ2-6, with 7 bases that match TRBD1. After removal of 3 bases from V and 5 bases from J, the junction contained 10 bases not matched to a gene. CDR3 length equals 17 residues. The V gene's germline CDR1 is KGHSH and CDR2 LQKENI. This chain's CDR3 is CASSPQETGSWANVLTF. CDR3 in DNA: TGTGCCAGCTCACCGCAAGAGACAGGGTCTTGGGCCAACGTCCTGACTTTC.

The chain carries TRBV5-4 and TRBJ1-5; D is uncertain. In germline, CDR1 is SGHNT, CDR2 YYREEE (reference sequence). Trimming took 2 bases from V and 2 from J, leaving 2 bases between them. The CDR3 runs to 12 residues. CDR3 coding DNA: TGTGCCAGCAGCTTCGGCAATCAGCCCCAGCATTTT. Amino acids: CASSFGNQPQHF. The whole variable domain, remainder taken from reference TRBV5-4 and TRBJ1-5, is ETGVTQSPTHLIKTRGQQVTLRCSSQSGHNTVSWYQQALGQGPQFIFQYYREEENGRGNFPPRFSGLQFPNYSSELNVNALELDDSALYLCASSFGNQPQHFGDGTRLSIL.

The J gene is TRBJ1-3, the V gene TRBV5-5; the match to TRBD1 covers 8 bases. Germline V gene data show CDR1 as SGHKS and CDR2 as YYEKEE (reference sequence). Trimming removed 2 bases from V and 0 bases from J; junction bases left unmatched: 7. This CDR3 comprises 17 residues. CDR3 sequence: CASSFRQGTFSGNTIYF. CDR3 DNA: TGTGCCAGCAGCTTTCGACAGGGGACCTTCTCTGGAAACACCATATATTTT. Full variable domain (missing parts from reference TRBV5-5 and TRBJ1-3): DAGVTQSPTHLIKTRGQQVTLRCSPISGHKSVSWYQQVLGQGPQFIFQYYEKEERGRGNFPDRFSARQFPNYSSELNVNALLLGDSALYLCASSFRQGTFSGNTIYFGEGSWLTVV.

The J gene is TRBJ2-1, the V gene TRBV4-2; D gene unclear. Trimming shortened V by 4 bases and J by 5 bases, and 12 bases separated the two germline ends. Germline V CDR1 and CDR2: LGHNA, YNFKEQ. CDR3 length: 14 amino acids. The CDR3 is CASSPSRGHNEQFF. CDR3 DNA sequence: TGTGCCAGCAGCCCCTCCCGCGGTCACAATGAGCAGTTCTTC.

The chain employs TRBV11-2 and TRBJ2-3; no reliable D call. The CDR3 totals 14 residues. Deletions cut 1 base from V and 5 bases from J, with 10 bases between. Germline V gene sequence: CDR1 SGHAT, CDR2 FQNNGV. The CDR3, as DNA: TGTGCCAGCAGCTTAGTGTCCCCAGGAGATACGCAGTATTTT. Protein: CASSLVSPGDTQYF.

This clone was seen just once. V gene TRBV28 combines with J gene TRBJ2-5, with 9 bases aligning to TRBD1. The CDR3 totals 14 residues. The germline V gene encodes CDR1 MDHEN and CDR2 SYDVKM. V shed 3 bases, J shed 4 bases, and the junction held 3 bases outside the gene matches. CDR3 sequence reads: CASSFPDRGETQYF. The CDR3 DNA sequence: TGTGCCAGCAGTTTCCCGGACAGGGGAGAGACCCAGTACTTC.

This clone was observed once. A read error may produce the germline difference seen at one junction end. The V call is TRBV7-9, the J call TRBJ1-1; 9 positions agree with TRBD1. The CDR3 totals 15 residues. The germline V gene has CDR1 SEHNR and CDR2 FQNEAQ (reference sequence). Here the CDR3 reads CSSSLQGAGLTEAFF. The CDR3 coding sequence is TGTTCCAGCAGCCTACAGGGGGCCGGACTGACTGAAGCTTTCTTT.

CDR3 DNA sequence: TGTGCCAGCAGCTCTTTAACAGGGGGAGAAACTGAAGCTTTCTTT. This encodes CASSSLTGGETEAFF. The chain has TRBV7-8 and TRBJ1-1; TRBD1 matches at 8 bases. The CDR3 totals 15 residues. Germline CDR1 and CDR2: SGHVS and FQNEAQ. The ends lost 4 bases at V and 5 bases at J; junction bases unmatched: 9.